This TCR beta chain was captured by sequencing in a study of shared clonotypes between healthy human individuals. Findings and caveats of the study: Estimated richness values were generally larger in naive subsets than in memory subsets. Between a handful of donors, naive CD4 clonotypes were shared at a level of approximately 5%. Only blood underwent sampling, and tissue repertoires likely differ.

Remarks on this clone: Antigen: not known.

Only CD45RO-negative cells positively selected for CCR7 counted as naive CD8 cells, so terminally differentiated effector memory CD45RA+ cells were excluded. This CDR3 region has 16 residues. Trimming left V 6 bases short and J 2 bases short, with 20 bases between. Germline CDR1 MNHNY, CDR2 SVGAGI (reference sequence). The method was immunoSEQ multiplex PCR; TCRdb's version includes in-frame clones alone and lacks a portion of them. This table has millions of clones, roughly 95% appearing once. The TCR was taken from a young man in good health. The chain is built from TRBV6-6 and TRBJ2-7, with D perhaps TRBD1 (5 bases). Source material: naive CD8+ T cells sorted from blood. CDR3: CASSREAMGRAYEQYF. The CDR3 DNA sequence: TGTGCCAGCAGCCGCGAGGCGATGGGCAGGGCCTACGAGCAGTACTTC.